The rows below give T cell receptor beta chains drawn from one sample of a study of human T cells and chemical hapten exposure. MiXCR was run by TCRdb on the RACE reads, yielding one entry per CDR3 protein. Counted here are about 130,000 distinct CDR3 sequences, more than 7.5% occurring once; the ten biggest clones make up approximately 2%. What was sequenced was whole blood. The receptors derive from a male donor in good health. Some clones in this sample may be carry-over from other donors' samples. Each CDR3 is given with its conserved first and last residue. The D gene is left open where the match is weak. Size values are once, few and many counts, or a class for expanded clones, and some rows have none.

d_call: TRBD1; v_call: TRBV5-1; clone_size: many; j_call: TRBJ2-6; cdr3_nt: TGCGCCAGCGGGACAGGGGCTGGGGCCAACGTCCTGACTTTC; cdr3_aa: CASGTGAGANVLTF
d_call: NA; v_call: TRBV27; clone_size: few; j_call: TRBJ1-6; cdr3_nt: TGTGCCAGCAGTTTCCAGGGTACAAGCTCCTATAATTCACCCCTCCACTTT; cdr3_aa: CASSFQGTSSYNSPLHF
d_call: TRBD2; v_call: TRBV30; clone_size: few; j_call: TRBJ2-7; cdr3_nt: TGTGCCTGGACCCTAGCGGGAGACTCCTACGAGCAGTACTTC; cdr3_aa: CAWTLAGDSYEQYF
d_call: TRBD1; v_call: TRBV27; clone_size: many; j_call: TRBJ2-7; cdr3_nt: TGTGCCAGCAGACTCCCAGGAGGCCCCGGACAGGGGAAAGCCTACGAGCAGTACTTC; cdr3_aa: CASRLPGGPGQGKAYEQYF
d_call: NA; v_call: TRBV20-1; clone_size: many; j_call: TRBJ1-5; cdr3_nt: TGCAGTGCTAGAGAATTGGGTCGGGACAATCAGCCCCAGCATTTT; cdr3_aa: CSARELGRDNQPQHF
d_call: TRBD1; v_call: TRBV18; clone_size: few; j_call: TRBJ2-1; cdr3_nt: TGTGCCAGCTCACCTTTTGCCCCTTCGGTACAGGGGGCCGATGAGCAGTTCTTC; cdr3_aa: CASSPFAPSVQGADEQFF
d_call: TRBD2; v_call: TRBV6-5; clone_size: few; j_call: TRBJ2-1; cdr3_nt: TGTGCCAGCAGTACCTACTCGGGACTAGCGGGACCTTGGGGGAGTGAGCAGTTCTTC; cdr3_aa: CASSTYSGLAGPWGSEQFF
d_call: TRBD1; v_call: TRBV27; clone_size: NA; j_call: TRBJ1-2; cdr3_nt: TGTGCCAGCAGTCCTGGGACAGAGATTGGCTACACCTTC; cdr3_aa: CASSPGTEIGYTF
d_call: NA; v_call: TRBV7-6; clone_size: few; j_call: TRBJ2-5; cdr3_nt: TGTGCCAGCAGCTTAGGTTCCGCGAGTCGCCAAGAGACCCAGTACTTC; cdr3_aa: CASSLGSASRQETQYF
d_call: TRBD1; v_call: TRBV7-2; clone_size: many; j_call: TRBJ1-2; cdr3_nt: TGTGCCAGCAGCACCCGGGGAGACAGGGCCTATGGCTACACCTTC; cdr3_aa: CASSTRGDRAYGYTF
d_call: NA; v_call: TRBV6-1; clone_size: NA; j_call: TRBJ2-1; cdr3_nt: TGTGCCAGCAGTGAACGGGGCCTATACAATGAGCAGTTCTTC; cdr3_aa: CASSERGLYNEQFF
d_call: NA; v_call: TRBV12-3/TRBV12-4; clone_size: few; j_call: TRBJ2-2; cdr3_nt: TGTGCCAGCAGTTTAATTCCACCCTCCCCCGGGGAGCTGTTTTTT; cdr3_aa: CASSLIPPSPGELFF
d_call: NA; v_call: TRBV7-2; clone_size: NA; j_call: TRBJ1-1; cdr3_nt: TGTGCCAGCAGCTTAGGACAGCCCTGGCTCGGAGCTTTCTTT; cdr3_aa: CASSLGQPWLGAFF
d_call: TRBD2; v_call: TRBV5-1; clone_size: few; j_call: TRBJ2-3; cdr3_nt: TGCGCCAGCAGCACGAATCGATTAGCGGGAGATACAGATACGCAGTATTTT; cdr3_aa: CASSTNRLAGDTDTQYF
d_call: NA; v_call: TRBV2; clone_size: many; j_call: TRBJ1-1; cdr3_nt: TGTGCCAGCAGTGAAAACAGAGGCACTGAAGCTTTCTTT; cdr3_aa: CASSENRGTEAFF
d_call: NA; v_call: TRBV3-1; clone_size: few; j_call: TRBJ2-5; cdr3_nt: TGTGCCAGCAGCCAAGGCCAGGGAAGAGAGACCCAGTACTTC; cdr3_aa: CASSQGQGRETQYF
d_call: NA; v_call: TRBV29-1; clone_size: many; j_call: TRBJ1-2; cdr3_nt: TGCAGCGTTGAAGAACAGGCTAATGATGGCTACACCTTC; cdr3_aa: CSVEEQANDGYTF
d_call: NA; v_call: TRBV2; clone_size: few; j_call: TRBJ1-6; cdr3_nt: TGTGCCAGCAGTGAAGCGATACCTAGCTCCTATAATTCACCCCTCCACTTT; cdr3_aa: CASSEAIPSSYNSPLHF
d_call: NA; v_call: TRBV29-1; clone_size: NA; j_call: TRBJ2-7; cdr3_nt: TGCAGCGTTAGGGGGGTACTGTCCTACGAGCAGTACTTC; cdr3_aa: CSVRGVLSYEQYF
d_call: NA; v_call: TRBV12-3/TRBV12-4; clone_size: NA; j_call: TRBJ2-2; cdr3_nt: TGTGCCAGCAGCCGACTGGGCGGCGGGGAGCTGTTTTTT; cdr3_aa: CASSRLGGGELFF
d_call: TRBD1; v_call: TRBV2; clone_size: NA; j_call: TRBJ1-4; cdr3_nt: TGTGCCAGCAGTGGAGCCCAGGGGGGCGCGGGGGAAAAACTGTTTTTT; cdr3_aa: CASSGAQGGAGEKLFF
d_call: NA; v_call: TRBV19; clone_size: NA; j_call: TRBJ1-1; cdr3_nt: TGTGCCAGTAGTATAGTACCCCCTCTGACAGGGAACACTGAAGCTTTCTTT; cdr3_aa: CASSIVPPLTGNTEAFF
d_call: NA; v_call: TRBV2; clone_size: many; j_call: TRBJ1-5; cdr3_nt: TGTGCCAGCAGTGTTGGACAGATTAATCAGCCCCAGCATTTT; cdr3_aa: CASSVGQINQPQHF
d_call: TRBD1; v_call: TRBV6-5; clone_size: many; j_call: TRBJ2-7; cdr3_nt: TGTGCCAGCAGTCGGACAGGGGGCCACGAGCAGTACTTC; cdr3_aa: CASSRTGGHEQYF
d_call: TRBD1; v_call: TRBV25-1; clone_size: many; j_call: TRBJ2-7; cdr3_nt: TGTGCCAGCAGTGAACCCGGACAGGGTAACTCCTACGAGCAGTACTTC; cdr3_aa: CASSEPGQGNSYEQYF
d_call: TRBD2; v_call: TRBV3-1; clone_size: many; j_call: TRBJ2-1; cdr3_nt: TGTGCCAGCAGCCAAGAGTCCCGACTAGCGGGGGCCCGCCCCAATGAGCAGTTCTTC; cdr3_aa: CASSQESRLAGARPNEQFF